One and the same sample provided the 14 T cell receptor beta chains below, sequenced in a study of blood T cell repertoires in COVID-19. Repertoires were generated with immunoSEQ multiplex PCR, while TCRdb's copy carries only in-frame clones and drops some. The table includes 300,000 to 400,000 clones, around 87% detected once. The sequenced material came from peripheral blood. These receptors came from a woman aged 45-65 years who had recovered from COVID-19.

The V and J genes are TRBV6-1 and TRBJ1-4, with unresolved D. The CDR3 runs to 14 residues. Germline assignment: CDR1 MNHNS and CDR2 SASEGT. V was clipped by 1 base and J by 8 bases, with 11 bases between them. The CDR3 spells CASSEVAREEKLFF. CDR3 coding DNA: TGTGCCAGCAGTGAAGTCGCAAGGGAGGAAAAACTGTTTTTT.

The chain carries TRBV27 and TRBJ2-1; TRBD2 aligns across 9 bases. Germline V gene lookup returns CDR1 MNHEY and CDR2 SMNVEV (reference sequence). The CDR3 has 14 amino acids. The V segment lost 3 bases and the J segment 8 bases; nucleotides outside the gene matches: 5. The CDR3 reads CASSFRREGHEQFF. CDR3 DNA: TGTGCCAGCAGTTTTCGGCGGGAGGGCCATGAGCAGTTCTTC.

The chain recombines TRBV28 with TRBJ2-1; 8 bases align to TRBD1. With V trimmed by 6 bases and J by 4 bases, 20 bases remained unmatched. CDR1 and CDR2 (germline): MDHEN, SYDVKM. The CDR3 consists of 19 residues. The CDR3 nucleotides read TGTGCCAGCAGCTCATTCGGGGATTTCAGGGGGCGGTGGTACAATGAGCAGTTCTTC. This encodes CASSSFGDFRGRWYNEQFF.

The CDR3 reads CASSQYSGANVLTF. CDR3 bases: TGTGCCAGCAGCCAGTACTCTGGGGCCAACGTCCTGACTTTC. The chain carries TRBV28 and TRBJ2-6; D gene ambiguous. V lost 6 bases, J lost 0 bases, and 6 bases lay in between. Germline V CDR1 and CDR2: MDHEN, SYDVKM. The CDR3 spans 14 residues.

V usage is TRBV30 and J usage is TRBJ1-1; D is ambiguous. CDR1 is GTSNPN and CDR2 is SVGIG in the germline V gene (reference sequence). The CDR3 covers 13 residues. V lost 5 bases and J lost 4, with 14 bases in between. In DNA form, the CDR3 reads TGTGCCTGGGCTATCATGGTGCGCACTGAAGCTTTCTTT. Its translation is CAWAIMVRTEAFF.

This clone was detected once. The chain couples TRBV24-1 to TRBJ2-1; 7 nucleotides line up with TRBD1. The V gene end was trimmed by 3 bases and the J gene end by 2 bases; junction bases not matched to a gene: 6. This CDR3 region has 16 residues. Germline V lookup: CDR1 KGHDR, CDR2 SFDVKD. DNA of the CDR3: TGTGCCACCAGTGATCCGCAGACAGGGACCTACAATGAGCAGTTCTTC. Encoded protein: CATSDPQTGTYNEQFF.

This clone was recorded only once. The rearrangement uses TRBV5-6 and TRBJ1-2; 12 bases agree with TRBD1. CDR1 and CDR2 from the germline V gene are SGHDT and YYEEEE. The CDR3 contains 15 residues. J lost 8 bases, V lost 4 bases, and 9 bases had no gene match. The CDR3 here is CASSQDWDRGRGYTF. In DNA, the CDR3 is TGTGCCAGCAGCCAAGATTGGGACAGGGGGCGCGGCTACACCTTC. Combining the CDR3 with reference TRBV5-6 and TRBJ1-2 gives the whole variable domain DAGVTQSPTHLIKTRGQQVTLRCSPKSGHDTVSWYQQALGQGPQFIFQYYEEEERQRGNFPDRFSGHQFPNYSSELNVNALLLGDSALYLCASSQDWDRGRGYTFGSGTRLTVV.

The V call is TRBV28, the J call TRBJ1-2; TRBD1 might be the D (5 bases). CDR1 is MDHEN, CDR2 SYDVKM, per germline. CDR3 length: 15 residues. The V end was cut by 3 bases, the J end by 2 bases, with 13 bases between. CDR3 coding DNA: TGTGCCAGCAGTTTCAGACAGATAACAAACTATGGCTACACCTTC. Protein sequence: CASSFRQITNYGYTF.

For the CDR3, the DNA is TGTGCCAGCAGTCTAAATCCTGAAAGGGGGAGCACAGATACGCAGTATTTT. It translates to CASSLNPERGSTDTQYF. This chain links TRBV6-2 or TRBV6-3 with TRBJ2-3; weak D call: TRBD1 (6 bases). V was cut by 5 bases and J by 0 bases, with 18 bases left in between. The germline CDR1 and CDR2 sequences are MNHEY and SVGEGT. The CDR3 length is 17 residues.

This clone came up once. This chain joins TRBV7-8 and TRBJ2-5; D might be TRBD2 (5 bases). Germline V lookup: CDR1 SGHVS, CDR2 FQNEAQ. V lost 0 bases and J 3 bases, leaving 11 bases between the germline ends. CDR3 length: 15 amino acids. DNA for the CDR3: TGTGCCAGCAGCTTAGCTCCGGCGGAGGAAGAGACCCAGTACTTC. Protein product: CASSLAPAEEETQYF.

The chain recombines TRBV14 with TRBJ2-7; maybe TRBD1 (5 bases). Germline V gene sequence: CDR1 SGHDN, CDR2 FVKESK. The CDR3 length is 16 residues. V was clipped by 4 bases and J by 6 bases, with 22 bases between them. The CDR3 region has the DNA TGTGCCAGCAGCCGCGATTTGACAGTACGGACGTCCGAGCAGTACTTC. Its translation: CASSRDLTVRTSEQYF.

The V and J genes are TRBV11-2 and TRBJ2-5; D is perhaps TRBD2 (5 bases). The length of the CDR3 is 13 residues. The ends were cut back, 5 bases at V and 4 bases at J, with 11 bases in the middle. Per germline, CDR1 SGHAT and CDR2 FQNNGV. CDR3 amino acids: CASSLGIRETQYF. In DNA form, the CDR3 reads TGTGCCAGCAGCCTCGGGATCCGAGAGACCCAGTACTTC.

V usage is TRBV3-1 (or the pseudogene TRBV3-2) and J usage is TRBJ1-1, with 7 bases matching TRBD1. Germline V lookup: CDR1 LGHDT, CDR2 YNNKEL (reference sequence). V lost 1 base and J lost 10; bases outside the gene matches: 6. This CDR3 has 13 residues. CDR3 bases: TGTGCCAGCAGCCAAGCGACAGGGTTTAGAGCTTTCTTT. Amino acids: CASSQATGFRAFF.

This clone was recorded only once. V is TRBV18 and J is TRBJ1-2; 7 bases agree with TRBD1. The CDR3 spans 15 residues. Losses at the gene ends were 2 bases for V and 4 bases for J; bases not matched to a gene: 7. Germline V gives CDR1 KGHSH, CDR2 LQKENI. The CDR3 region has the DNA TGTGCCAGCTCACCAGGACAGGACTCCTTCTATGGCTACACCTTC. Encoded protein: CASSPGQDSFYGYTF. The full variable domain, completed using reference TRBV18 and TRBJ1-2, is NAGVMQNPRHLVRRRGQEARLRCSPMKGHSHVYWYRQLPEEGLKFMVYLQKENIIDESGMPKERFSAEFPKEGPSILRIQQVVRGDSAAYFCASSPGQDSFYGYTFGSGTRLTVV.